A single sample gave rise to the 5 T cell receptor beta chains below, sequenced in a study of blood T cell repertoires in COVID-19. Data came from immunoSEQ multiplex PCR; TCRdb stores just in-frame clones and leaves some out. Of about 270,000 clones in the sample, about four fifths were seen once. Input material: peripheral blood. Source of these receptors: a woman between 45 and 65 years old who had recovered from COVID-19.

This rearrangement joins TRBV5-6 to TRBJ1-3; D gene uncertain. Germline V CDR1 and CDR2: SGHDT, YYEEEE. This CDR3 has 12 amino acids. The V end was cut by 0 bases, the J end by 9 bases, with 7 bases between. CDR3 sequence: CASSLAASTIYF. The CDR3, as DNA: TGTGCCAGCAGCTTGGCCGCGAGCACCATATATTTT.

J is TRBJ1-1 and V is TRBV10-2; TRBD1 aligns across 7 bases. The junction had 6 bases not matched to a gene; V was cut back by 2 bases and J by 6 bases. The CDR3 consists of 14 residues. Per the germline V gene, CDR1 is WSHSY and CDR2 is SAAADI. The chain's CDR3 is CASSETDRVSEAFF. The CDR3 DNA reads as TGCGCCAGCAGTGAGACCGACAGGGTATCTGAAGCTTTCTTT.

V gene TRBV11-2 combines with J gene TRBJ2-7; possibly TRBD2 for D (5 bases). The V end was cut by 5 bases, the J end by 4 bases, with 15 bases between. This CDR3 spans 14 amino acids. Germline CDR1 is SGHAT and CDR2 is FQNNGV. DNA for the CDR3: TGTGCCAGCAGCCGTGACTACCAGGAGTACGAGCAGTACTTC. This encodes CASSRDYQEYEQYF.

This chain links TRBV5-1 with TRBJ1-2; unclear D gene. The CDR3 sequence is 13 residues long. V lost 3 bases, J lost 4 bases, and 10 bases lay in between. Germline V lookup: CDR1 SGHRS, CDR2 YFSETQ. CDR3: CASSSDKGYGYTF. The CDR3 DNA sequence: TGCGCCAGCAGCTCAGACAAAGGCTATGGCTACACCTTC. Full variable domain (outside the CDR3, taken from reference TRBV5-1 and TRBJ1-2): KAGVTQTPRYLIKTRGQQVTLSCSPISGHRSVSWYQQTPGQGLQFLFEYFSETQRNKGNFPGRFSGRQFSNSRSEMNVSTLELGDSALYLCASSSDKGYGYTFGSGTRLTVV.

This chain links TRBV7-2 with TRBJ2-5; 8 bases are shared with TRBD2. This CDR3 has 14 amino acids. The V segment lost 4 bases and the J segment 6 bases; nucleotides outside the gene matches: 7. Germline V gene data show CDR1 as SGHTA and CDR2 as FQGNSA. CDR3 amino acids: CASSWGLVGQTQYF. The CDR3, as DNA: TGTGCCAGCAGCTGGGGACTAGTCGGGCAGACCCAGTACTTC.